This T cell receptor (beta chain) emerged from a study of Graves' ophthalmopathy and Graves' hyperthyroidism. About this clonotype: Its antigen is still unknown.

Investigators amplified TCR beta CDR3 regions from RNA transcripts. HTBI primers were employed in first-round RT-PCR, then a second-round multiplex PCR followed. TCRdb redid the calling of the multiplex PCR reads with MiXCR, one entry per CDR3 protein. The sample lists about 740,000 distinct CDR3 sequences, 40% occurring once. V was pared by 7 bases and J by 2 bases, with 9 bases between. Germline CDR1 and CDR2: MDHEN and SYDVKM. The CDR3 has 13 residues. Notes on the study in general: Most thyroid clonotypes expanded beyond 0.001 frequency were also found in blood.

The TCR sequence derives from an adult man with Graves' ophthalmopathy. The sample was peripheral blood. The V gene is TRBV28, the J gene TRBJ1-5; D not resolved. The CDR3 sequence: CASTAGGNQPQHF. The CDR3 region has the DNA TGTGCCAGCACCGCCGGGGGCAATCAGCCCCAGCATTTT.